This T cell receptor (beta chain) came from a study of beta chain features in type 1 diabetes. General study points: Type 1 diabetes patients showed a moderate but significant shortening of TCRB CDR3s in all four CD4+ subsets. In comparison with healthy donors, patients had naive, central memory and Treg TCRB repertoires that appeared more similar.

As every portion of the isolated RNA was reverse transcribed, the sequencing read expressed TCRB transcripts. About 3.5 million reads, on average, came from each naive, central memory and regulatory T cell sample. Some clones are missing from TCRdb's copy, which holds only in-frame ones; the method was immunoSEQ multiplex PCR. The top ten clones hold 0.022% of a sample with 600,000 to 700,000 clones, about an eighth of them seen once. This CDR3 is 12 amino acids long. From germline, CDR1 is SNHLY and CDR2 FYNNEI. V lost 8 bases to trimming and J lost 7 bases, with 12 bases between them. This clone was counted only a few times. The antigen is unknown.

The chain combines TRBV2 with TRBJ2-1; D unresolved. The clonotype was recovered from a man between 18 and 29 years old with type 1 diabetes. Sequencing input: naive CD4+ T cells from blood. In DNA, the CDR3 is TGTGCCAGCCGAAATCAAGGGAATGAGCAGTTCTTC. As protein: CASRNQGNEQFF.